This TCR beta chain came from a study of T cell repertoires and HLA-DP antigens. Comment on this clone: Its cognate antigen is unknown.

TCRdb's table, derived via immunoSEQ multiplex PCR, lists solely in-frame clones and lacks some. The sample includes 65,000 to 90,000 clones, 80% of them seen just once. Sequenced: CD4+ T cells from PBMCs. The clonotype was recovered from a man aged 60 to 69 in good health and CMV-seronegative.

For the CDR3, the DNA is TGTGCCAGCTCAGGCCCGGCTGAAAAACTGTTTTTT. Its protein product is CASSGPAEKLFF. The chain is built from TRBV18 and TRBJ1-4; no firm D call. The CDR3 totals 12 residues. The germline V gene has CDR1 KGHSH and CDR2 LQKENI. V was cut by 5 bases and J by 7 bases, with 8 bases left in between.